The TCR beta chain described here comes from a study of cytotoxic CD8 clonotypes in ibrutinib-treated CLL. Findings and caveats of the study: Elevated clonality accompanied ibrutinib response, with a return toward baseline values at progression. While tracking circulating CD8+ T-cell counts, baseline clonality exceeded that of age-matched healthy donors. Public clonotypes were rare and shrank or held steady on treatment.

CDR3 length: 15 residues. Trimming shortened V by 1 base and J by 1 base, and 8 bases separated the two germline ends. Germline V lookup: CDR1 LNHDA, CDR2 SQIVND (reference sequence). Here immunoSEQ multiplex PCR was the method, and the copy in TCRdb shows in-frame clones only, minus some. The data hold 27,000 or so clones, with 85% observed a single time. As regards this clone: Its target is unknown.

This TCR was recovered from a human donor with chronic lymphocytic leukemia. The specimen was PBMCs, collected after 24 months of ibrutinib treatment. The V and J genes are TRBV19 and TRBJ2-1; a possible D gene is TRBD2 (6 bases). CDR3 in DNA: TGTGCCAGTAGTATAGTTCGGGGGTCCTACAATGAGCAGTTCTTC. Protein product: CASSIVRGSYNEQFF.